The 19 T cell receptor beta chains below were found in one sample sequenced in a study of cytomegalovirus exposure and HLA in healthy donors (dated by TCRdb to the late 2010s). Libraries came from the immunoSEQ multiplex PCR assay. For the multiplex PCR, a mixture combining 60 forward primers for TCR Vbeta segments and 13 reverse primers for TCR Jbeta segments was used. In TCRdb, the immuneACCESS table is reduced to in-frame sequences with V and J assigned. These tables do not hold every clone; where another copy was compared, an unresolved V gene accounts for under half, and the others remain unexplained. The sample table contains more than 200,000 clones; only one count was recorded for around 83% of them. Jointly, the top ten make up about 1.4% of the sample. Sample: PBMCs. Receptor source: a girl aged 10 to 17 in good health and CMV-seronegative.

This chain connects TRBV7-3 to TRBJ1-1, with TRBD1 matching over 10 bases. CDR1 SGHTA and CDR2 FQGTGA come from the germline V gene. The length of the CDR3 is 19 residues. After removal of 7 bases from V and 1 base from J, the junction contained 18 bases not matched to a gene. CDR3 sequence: CASTLLWWDRGEKNTEAFF. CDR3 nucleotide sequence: TGTGCCAGCACCCTCCTTTGGTGGGACAGGGGCGAAAAGAACACTGAAGCTTTCTTT.

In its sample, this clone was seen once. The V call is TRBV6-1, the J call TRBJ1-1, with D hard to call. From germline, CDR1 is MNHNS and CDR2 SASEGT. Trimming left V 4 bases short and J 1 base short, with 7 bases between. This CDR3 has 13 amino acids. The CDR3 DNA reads TGTGCCAGCAGTGCTACGCGGAACACTGAAGCTTTCTTT. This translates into CASSATRNTEAFF.

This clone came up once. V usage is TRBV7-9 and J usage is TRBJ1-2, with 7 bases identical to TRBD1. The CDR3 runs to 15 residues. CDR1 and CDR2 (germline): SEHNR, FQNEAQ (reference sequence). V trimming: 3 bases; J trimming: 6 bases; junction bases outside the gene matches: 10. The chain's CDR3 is CASSLVGTAFDGYTF. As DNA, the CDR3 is TGTGCCAGCAGCTTGGTAGGGACAGCCTTCGATGGCTACACCTTC.

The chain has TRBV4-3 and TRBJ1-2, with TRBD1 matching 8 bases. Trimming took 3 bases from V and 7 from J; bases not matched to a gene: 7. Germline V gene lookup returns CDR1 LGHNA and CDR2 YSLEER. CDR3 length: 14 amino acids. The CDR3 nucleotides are TGCGCCAGCAGCCACGCGGACAGGGAGGGTGGCTACACCTTC. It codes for CASSHADREGGYTF.

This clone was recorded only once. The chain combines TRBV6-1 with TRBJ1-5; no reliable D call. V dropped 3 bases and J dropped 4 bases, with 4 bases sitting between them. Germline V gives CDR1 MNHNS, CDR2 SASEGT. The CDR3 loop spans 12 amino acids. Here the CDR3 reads CASSDPNQPQHF. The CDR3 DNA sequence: TGTGCCAGCAGTGACCCAAATCAGCCCCAGCATTTT.

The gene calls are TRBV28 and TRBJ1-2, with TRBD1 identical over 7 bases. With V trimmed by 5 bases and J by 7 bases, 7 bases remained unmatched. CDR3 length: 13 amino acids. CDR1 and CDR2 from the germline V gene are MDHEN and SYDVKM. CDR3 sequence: CASSLTGAGGYTF. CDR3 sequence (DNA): TGTGCCAGCAGTCTCACAGGGGCAGGTGGCTACACCTTC.

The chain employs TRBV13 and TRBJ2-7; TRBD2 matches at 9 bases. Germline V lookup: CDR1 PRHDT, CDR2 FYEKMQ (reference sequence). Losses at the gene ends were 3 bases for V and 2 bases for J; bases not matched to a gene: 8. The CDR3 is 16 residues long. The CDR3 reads CASSLVLSSGTYEQYF. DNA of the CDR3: TGTGCCAGCAGCTTGGTCTTATCTAGCGGGACCTACGAGCAGTACTTC. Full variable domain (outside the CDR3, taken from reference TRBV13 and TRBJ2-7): AAGVIQSPRHLIKEKRETATLKCYPIPRHDTVYWYQQGPGQDPQFLISFYEKMQSDKGSIPDRFSAQQFSDYHSELNMSSLELGDSALYFCASSLVLSSGTYEQYFGPGTRLTVT.

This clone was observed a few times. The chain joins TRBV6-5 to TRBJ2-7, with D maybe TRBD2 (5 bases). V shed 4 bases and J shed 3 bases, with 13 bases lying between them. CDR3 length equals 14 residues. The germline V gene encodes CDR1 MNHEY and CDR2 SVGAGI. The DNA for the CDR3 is TGTGCCAGCAGTTCCCGGACTGATTACTACGAGCAGTACTTC. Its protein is CASSSRTDYYEQYF.

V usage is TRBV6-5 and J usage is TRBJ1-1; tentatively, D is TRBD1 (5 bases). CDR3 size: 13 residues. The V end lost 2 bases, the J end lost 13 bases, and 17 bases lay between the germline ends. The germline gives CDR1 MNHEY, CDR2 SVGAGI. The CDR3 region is CASSYGQGGNDFF. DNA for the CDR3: TGTGCCAGCAGTTACGGGCAGGGTGGGAATGATTTCTTT.

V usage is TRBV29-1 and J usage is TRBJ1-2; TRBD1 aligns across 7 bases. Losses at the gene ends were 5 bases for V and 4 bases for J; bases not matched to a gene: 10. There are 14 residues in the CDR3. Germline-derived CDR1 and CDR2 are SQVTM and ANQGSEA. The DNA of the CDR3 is TGCAGCGTTTCTGGGCGGACAGGAAGCTATGGCTACACCTTC. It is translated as CSVSGRTGSYGYTF.

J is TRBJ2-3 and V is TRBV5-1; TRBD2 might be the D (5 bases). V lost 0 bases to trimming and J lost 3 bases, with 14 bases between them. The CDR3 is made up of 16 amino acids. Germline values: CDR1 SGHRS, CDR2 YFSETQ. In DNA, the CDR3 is TGCGCCAGCAGCTTGGCCTACTCCTCGGGGACAGATACGCAGTATTTT. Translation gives CASSLAYSSGTDTQYF.

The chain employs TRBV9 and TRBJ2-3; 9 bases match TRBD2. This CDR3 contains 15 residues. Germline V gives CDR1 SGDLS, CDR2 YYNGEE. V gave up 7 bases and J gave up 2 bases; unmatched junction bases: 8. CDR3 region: CASGLSSGVTDTQYF. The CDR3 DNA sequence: TGTGCCAGCGGCCTCTCTAGCGGGGTCACAGATACGCAGTATTTT. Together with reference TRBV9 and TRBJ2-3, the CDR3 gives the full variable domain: DSGVTQTPKHLITATGQRVTLRCSPRSGDLSVYWYQQSLDQGLQFLIQYYNGEERAKGNILERFSAQQFPDLHSELNLSSLELGDSALYFCASGLSSGVTDTQYFGPGTRLTVL.

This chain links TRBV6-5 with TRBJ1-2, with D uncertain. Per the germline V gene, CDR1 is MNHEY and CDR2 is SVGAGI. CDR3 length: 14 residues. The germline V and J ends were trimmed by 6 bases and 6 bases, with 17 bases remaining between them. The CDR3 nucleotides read TGTGCCAGCAGACCCCGGGGAAGGGTTGATGGCTACACCTTC. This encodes CASRPRGRVDGYTF.

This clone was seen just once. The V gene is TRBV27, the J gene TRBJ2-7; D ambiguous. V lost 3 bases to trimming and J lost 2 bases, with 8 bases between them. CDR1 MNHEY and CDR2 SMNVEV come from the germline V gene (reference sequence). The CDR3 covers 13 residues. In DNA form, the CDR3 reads TGTGCCAGCAGTTTTGGGCTAACCTACGAGCAGTACTTC. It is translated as CASSFGLTYEQYF.

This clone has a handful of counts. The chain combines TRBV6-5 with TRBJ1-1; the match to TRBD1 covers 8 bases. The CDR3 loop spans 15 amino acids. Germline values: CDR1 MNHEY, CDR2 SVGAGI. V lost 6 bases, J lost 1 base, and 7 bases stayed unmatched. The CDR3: CASSPGGKANTEAFF. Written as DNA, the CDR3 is TGTGCCAGCAGCCCAGGGGGCAAGGCGAACACTGAAGCTTTCTTT.

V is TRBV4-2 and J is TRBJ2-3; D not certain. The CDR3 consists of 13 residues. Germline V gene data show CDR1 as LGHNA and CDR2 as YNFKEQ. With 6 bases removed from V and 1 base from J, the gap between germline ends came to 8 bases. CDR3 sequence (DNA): TGTGCCAGCAGTCAGAGCGGCACAGATACGCAGTATTTT. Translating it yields CASSQSGTDTQYF.

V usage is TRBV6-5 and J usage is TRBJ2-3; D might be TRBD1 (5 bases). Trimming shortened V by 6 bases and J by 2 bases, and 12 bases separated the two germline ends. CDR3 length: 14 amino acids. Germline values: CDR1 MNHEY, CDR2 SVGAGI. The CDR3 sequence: CASRGRPYTDTQYF. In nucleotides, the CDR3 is TGTGCCAGCAGGGGGCGTCCCTACACAGATACGCAGTATTTT.

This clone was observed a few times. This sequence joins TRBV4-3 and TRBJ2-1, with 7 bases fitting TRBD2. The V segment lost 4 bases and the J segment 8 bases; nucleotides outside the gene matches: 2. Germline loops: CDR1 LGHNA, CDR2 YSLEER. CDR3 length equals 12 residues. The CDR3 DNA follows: TGCGCCAGCAGCCCTAGCGGACATGAGCAGTTCTTC. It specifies CASSPSGHEQFF.

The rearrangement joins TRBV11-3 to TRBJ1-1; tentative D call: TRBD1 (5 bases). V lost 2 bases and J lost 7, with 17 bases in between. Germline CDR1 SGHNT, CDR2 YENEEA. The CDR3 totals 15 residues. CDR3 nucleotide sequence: TGTGCCAGCAGCTTAACGGGGGTAAAGAGCCATGAAGCTTTCTTT. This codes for CASSLTGVKSHEAFF.